The 27 T cell receptor beta chains below come from one sample, sequenced in a study of OX40 agonist ivuxolimab in advanced cancers. Only in-frame clones appear in the TCRdb table, and some are missing; sequencing was by immunoSEQ multiplex PCR. The data contain 80,000 or so clones, approximately 89% of them singletons. The input for sequencing was CD4+ or CD8+ T cells sorted from blood, taken in a trial of the OX40 agonist ivuxolimab. The receptors shown here come from an adult with an advanced solid tumor such as melanoma, head and neck, liver or kidney cancer.

The chain recombines TRBV28 with TRBJ1-4, with TRBD1 matching over 7 bases. V trimming: 2 bases; J trimming: 0 bases; junction bases outside the gene matches: 12. The CDR3 is made up of 19 amino acids. CDR1 and CDR2 (germline): MDHEN, SYDVKM. This CDR3 reads CASSLASGTAEATNEKLFF. The CDR3 DNA reads as TGTGCCAGCAGTTTAGCCAGCGGGACAGCCGAGGCAACTAATGAAAAACTGTTTTTT.

The V gene is TRBV7-2, the J gene TRBJ2-2; maybe TRBD1 (6 bases). There are 13 residues in the CDR3. Per the germline V gene, CDR1 is SGHTA and CDR2 is FQGNSA. V gave up 3 bases and J gave up 5 bases, with 7 bases separating them. CDR3 in amino acids: CASSFQGTGELFF. The CDR3 DNA reads as TGTGCCAGCAGCTTTCAGGGGACCGGGGAGCTGTTTTTT. The full variable domain, rest sourced from reference TRBV7-2 and TRBJ2-2, is GAGVSQSPSNKVTEKGKDVELRCDPISGHTALYWYRQSLGQGLEFLIYFQGNSAPDKSGLPSDRFSAERTGGSVSTLTIQRTQQEDSAVYLCASSFQGTGELFFGEGSRLTVL.

The chain employs TRBV21-1 and TRBJ2-4. TRBV21-1 is labeled a pseudogene. The CDR3 is 17 residues long. CDR3 in DNA: TGTGCCAGCAGCAATAATTCATACCCTTCTGCCAAAAACATTCAGTACTTC. Translated, it gives CASSNNSYPSAKNIQYF.

The chain employs TRBV7-9 and TRBJ1-6; TRBD1 is a possible D gene (5 bases). V lost 5 bases, J lost 8 bases, and 16 bases lay in between. Germline V gene data show CDR1 as SEHNR and CDR2 as FQNEAQ (reference sequence). The CDR3 runs to 15 residues. The CDR3: CASSPADILYSPLHF. The CDR3 DNA follows: TGTGCCAGCAGCCCCGCGGACATCCTTTATTCACCCCTCCACTTT.

The V gene is TRBV5-1, the J gene TRBJ2-2; D is perhaps TRBD1 (6 bases). Germline CDR1 is SGHRS and CDR2 is YFSETQ. Trimming pared 5 bases from V and 4 bases from J, leaving 18 bases between. This CDR3 contains 16 residues. The CDR3 loop reads CASSYSGDTSTGELFF. The DNA of the CDR3 is TGCGCCAGCAGTTACTCCGGGGACACCTCCACCGGGGAGCTGTTTTTT.

CDR3 DNA: TGTGCCAGCAGTCTCACGGACAGAATGAACACTGAAGCTTTCTTT. This encodes CASSLTDRMNTEAFF. This chain uses TRBV28 with TRBJ1-1, with D tentatively TRBD1 (6 bases). Germline CDR1 reads MDHEN; CDR2 reads SYDVKM. The CDR3 runs 15 residues. Trimming shortened V by 5 bases and J by 0 bases, and 13 bases separated the two germline ends.

This sequence joins TRBV5-5 and TRBJ2-5; the D gene is possibly TRBD1 (5 bases). Germline V CDR1 and CDR2: SGHKS, YYEKEE (reference sequence). With 0 bases removed from V and 5 bases from J, the gap between germline ends came to 8 bases. The CDR3 loop spans 13 amino acids. The CDR3 spells CASSLVGDETQYF. DNA of the CDR3: TGTGCCAGCAGCTTGGTAGGGGATGAGACCCAGTACTTC.

The chain joins TRBV6-4 to TRBJ2-3; the D is unclear. This CDR3 spans 13 amino acids. V was shortened by 4 bases and J by 1 base, with 6 bases between the two germline ends. Per germline, CDR1 MRHNA and CDR2 SNTAGT. CDR3 residues: CASSVGGTDTQYF. CDR3 sequence (DNA): TGTGCCAGCAGTGTCGGTGGCACAGATACGCAGTATTTT.

The chain is built from TRBV4-3 and TRBJ2-5; D gene unclear. This CDR3 has 13 amino acids. CDR1 is LGHNA and CDR2 is YSLEER in the germline V gene. V was shortened by 1 base and J by 5 bases, with 8 bases between the two germline ends. The CDR3 region has the DNA TGCGCCAGCAGCCAAGCGCGTTGGGAGACCCAGTACTTC. This sequence encodes CASSQARWETQYF.

The chain combines TRBV5-4 with TRBJ2-3, with TRBD2 identical over 7 bases. In germline, CDR1 is SGHNT, CDR2 YYREEE (reference sequence). This CDR3 has 17 residues. Trimming at V came to 0 bases and at J to 3 bases, leaving 10 bases not matched to a gene. The CDR3 bases are TGTGCCAGCAGCTTGGAGCTAGCGGTGATGAGGACAGATACGCAGTATTTT. As protein: CASSLELAVMRTDTQYF. The full variable domain, completed using reference TRBV5-4 and TRBJ2-3, is ETGVTQSPTHLIKTRGQQVTLRCSSQSGHNTVSWYQQALGQGPQFIFQYYREEENGRGNFPPRFSGLQFPNYSSELNVNALELDDSALYLCASSLELAVMRTDTQYFGPGTRLTVL.

This rearrangement joins TRBV10-3 to TRBJ1-2; D is ambiguous. V dropped 8 bases and J dropped 0 bases, with 10 bases sitting between them. There are 13 residues in the CDR3. Germline V gene data show CDR1 as ENHRY and CDR2 as SYGVKD. In nucleotides, the CDR3 is TGTGCCATCTCGACGGATTCTAACTATGGCTACACCTTC. It specifies CAISTDSNYGYTF.

The rearrangement links TRBV7-2 to TRBJ2-1; 10 bases fit TRBD2. The trim removed 8 bases at V and 6 bases at J, leaving 7 bases unmatched. The CDR3 sequence is 14 residues long. From germline, CDR1 is SGHTA and CDR2 FQGNSA. CDR3 coding DNA: TGTGCCAGCTCCCCGGGACTAGCGACCAATGAGCAGTTCTTC. Its translation is CASSPGLATNEQFF.

CDR3 coding DNA: TGTGCCAGCAGTGAAGCAGAGAGGAGGTATGGCTACACCTTC. It is translated as CASSEAERRYGYTF. V gene TRBV25-1 combines with J gene TRBJ1-2; D is unclear. Germline V gives CDR1 MGHDK, CDR2 SYGVNS. Trimming cost V 2 bases and J 5 bases, with 12 bases left between them. The CDR3 spans 14 residues.

The count of this clone is one. V gene TRBV6-6 combines with J gene TRBJ2-7, with a possible D match to TRBD1 (6 bases). V was clipped by 0 bases and J by 6 bases, with 15 bases between them. The CDR3 extends over 15 amino acids. From germline, CDR1 is MNHNY and CDR2 SVGAGI (reference sequence). CDR3: CASSYSARIGGEQYF. DNA for the CDR3: TGTGCCAGCAGTTACTCCGCGAGAATAGGGGGCGAGCAGTACTTC.

The chain's CDR3 is CASSFRGASQETQYF. The DNA for the CDR3 is TGTGCCAGCAGCTTCAGGGGAGCCTCCCAAGAGACCCAGTACTTC. J is TRBJ2-5 and V is TRBV7-6, with D perhaps TRBD1 (6 bases). The CDR3 spans 15 residues. V lost 3 bases, J lost 1 base, and 12 bases lay in between. Germline V gene data show CDR1 as SGHVS and CDR2 as FNYEAQ.

The count of this clone is one. This chain uses TRBV4-1 with TRBJ2-5; TRBD2 aligns across 13 bases. The germline gives CDR1 MGHRA, CDR2 YSYEKL. The CDR3 loop spans 19 amino acids. J was trimmed by 4 bases and V by 4 bases; bases with no gene match: 15. The CDR3 nucleotides read TGCGCCAGCAGCCCCACCCGACTAGCGGGGGGTCCGAGACGAGAGACCCAGTACTTC. Its protein is CASSPTRLAGGPRRETQYF.

CDR3 region: CASSLGLGQGGKLFF. CDR3 coding DNA: TGTGCCAGCAGCTTGGGGCTGGGACAGGGGGGAAAACTGTTTTTT. The chain carries TRBV5-5 and TRBJ1-4; 11 bases agree with TRBD1. Germline values: CDR1 SGHKS, CDR2 YYEKEE (reference sequence). V dropped 0 bases and J dropped 10; count of bases not matched to a gene: 5. The CDR3 is 15 amino acids.

This clone was counted only a few times. V gene TRBV30 combines with J gene TRBJ1-6; no clear D. V was pared by 4 bases and J by 14 bases, with 15 bases between. The CDR3 spans 12 residues. CDR1 and CDR2 from the germline V gene are GTSNPN and SVGIG (reference sequence). The CDR3 coding sequence is TGTGCCTGGACTCCAATTGCATCCGCCCTCCACTTT. Its protein is CAWTPIASALHF.

This clone was found once. The chain has TRBV11-3 and TRBJ2-7; 9 positions agree with TRBD1. The CDR3 is made up of 16 amino acids. CDR1 is SGHNT and CDR2 is YENEEA in the germline V gene. After removal of 5 bases from V and 2 bases from J, the junction contained 10 bases not matched to a gene. CDR3 amino acids: CASSPGRTGETYEQYF. In DNA form, the CDR3 reads TGTGCCAGCAGCCCAGGTAGGACAGGGGAAACCTACGAGCAGTACTTC.

The chain links TRBV5-6 to TRBJ1-4, with 8 bases lining up with TRBD1. J was trimmed by 7 bases and V by 5 bases; bases with no gene match: 7. The V gene's germline CDR1 is SGHDT and CDR2 YYEEEE. This CDR3 comprises 14 residues. This CDR3 reads CASRPTGDREKLFF. CDR3 DNA sequence: TGTGCCAGCAGACCGACAGGGGACCGTGAAAAACTGTTTTTT.

This rearrangement joins TRBV4-1 to TRBJ2-3; D uncertain. The germline V gene has CDR1 MGHRA and CDR2 YSYEKL. Trimming took off 6 bases at V and 1 base at J, with 11 bases between the two ends. The CDR3 loop spans 14 amino acids. This CDR3 is CASRTNGRTDTQYF. In DNA form, the CDR3 reads TGCGCCAGCAGGACGAACGGCCGCACAGATACGCAGTATTTT.

The gene calls are TRBV6-1 and TRBJ2-3, with 13 positions matching TRBD2. CDR3 length: 16 residues. Germline CDR1 and CDR2: MNHNS and SASEGT. Trimming at V came to 2 bases and at J to 3 bases, leaving 2 bases not matched to a gene. The CDR3 DNA reads as TGTGCCAGCAGTGAAACACTAGCGGGGGGGACAGATACGCAGTATTTT. Amino acid sequence: CASSETLAGGTDTQYF.

The gene calls are TRBV5-1 and TRBJ2-5; 10 bases align to TRBD2. Per germline, CDR1 SGHRS and CDR2 YFSETQ. With V trimmed by 4 bases and J by 2 bases, 5 bases remained unmatched. This CDR3 has 15 amino acids. The chain's CDR3 is CASSPLAGRQETQYF. CDR3 DNA sequence: TGCGCCAGCAGCCCACTAGCGGGGAGACAAGAGACCCAGTACTTC.

The rearrangement links TRBV7-9 to TRBJ2-3; TRBD2 is a possible D gene (6 bases). Trimming left V 5 bases short and J 2 bases short, with 17 bases between. CDR3 length: 16 amino acids. From germline, CDR1 is SEHNR and CDR2 FQNEAQ (reference sequence). The CDR3 loop is CASSPGLSRSTDTQYF. In DNA form, the CDR3 reads TGTGCCAGCAGCCCCGGACTAAGTCGATCCACAGATACGCAGTATTTT. Variable domain in full (rest from reference TRBV7-9 and TRBJ2-3): DTGVSQNPRHKITKRGQNVTFRCDPISEHNRLYWYRQTLGQGPEFLTYFQNEAQLEKSRLLSDRFSAERPKGSFSTLEIQRTEQGDSAMYLCASSPGLSRSTDTQYFGPGTRLTVL.

The genes are TRBV28 and TRBJ1-2, with D perhaps matching TRBD1 (6 bases). The CDR3 is 14 residues long. In germline, CDR1 is MDHEN, CDR2 SYDVKM. V was clipped by 6 bases and J by 2 bases, with 13 bases between them. This CDR3 reads CASSPGAQNYGYTF. CDR3 in DNA: TGTGCCAGCAGCCCAGGGGCACAAAACTATGGCTACACCTTC.

The genes are TRBV28 and TRBJ1-2, with D possibly being TRBD1 (5 bases). The CDR3 spans 13 residues. Trimming shortened V by 6 bases and J by 8 bases, and 16 bases separated the two germline ends. Germline lookup yields CDR1 MDHEN and CDR2 SYDVKM. The CDR3 is CASREGTSGGYTF. The CDR3 bases are TGTGCCAGCAGAGAGGGGACCAGCGGGGGCTACACCTTC.

J is TRBJ1-5 and V is TRBV27; TRBD1 matches 8 bases. Trimming removed 5 bases from V and 2 bases from J; junction bases left unmatched: 5. The CDR3 totals 15 residues. Looked up from germline, CDR1 is MNHEY and CDR2 is SMNVEV (reference sequence). CDR3 amino acids: CASSIGTGGNQPQHF. CDR3 DNA: TGTGCCAGCAGTATAGGGACAGGCGGCAATCAGCCCCAGCATTTT.